This T cell receptor (beta chain) stems from a study of blood T cells in healthy people across ages. Together with a sample-barcoded 5' primer, a J-beta primer mix was included in a second PCR lasting roughly 7 to 11 cycles. Each CDR3 protein gets one entry after TCRdb re-called the 5' RACE reads with MiXCR. In the table there are some 1.1 million distinct CDR3 sequences, around two fifths of which are singletons. This clonotype was counted at least ten times. The target antigen is unknown. Whenever a sample was processed, at least 6.5 million PBMCs were isolated. Whole-study results and caveats: With donor CMV status unknown, expanded clonotype changes were possibly confounded.

V was clipped by 6 bases and J by 3 bases, with 11 bases between them. CDR3 length: 13 amino acids. This chain connects TRBV12-3 or TRBV12-4 to TRBJ1-1, with D perhaps matching TRBD1 (6 bases). The receptor comes from a man younger than 30 in good health. Sequencing was performed on blood. CDR3: CASSPTGYTEAFF. DNA of the CDR3: TGTGCCAGCAGCCCTACAGGGTACACTGAAGCTTTCTTT.